This record covers a single TCR beta chain. Its target is unknown. The PCR ran on 60 Vbeta and 13 Jbeta primers. Measured with immunoSEQ multiplex PCR; TCRdb has only the in-frame clones, and not every one. The sample is made up of about 160,000 clones, and the top ten hold roughly 2% of it. The donors were healthy bone marrow donors. The data originate from a study of cytomegalovirus exposure and HLA in healthy donors. Regarding the study as a whole: V- and J-gene trimming of TCR beta was linked (in a later analysis) to a missense DCLRE1C variant. A previous analysis found most TCR beta V segments productive roughly 90% or roughly 30% of the time.

What was sequenced was PBMCs. The source of this sequence is a man aged 30 to 39 in good health and CMV-seronegative.

In nucleotides, the CDR3 is TGCGCCAGCAGCTTGCTCGATAGTTCGGGTAATTCACCCCTCCACTTT. Residues: CASSLLDSSGNSPLHF. V and J are TRBV5-1 and TRBJ1-6; D unclear. Per germline, CDR1 SGHRS and CDR2 YFSETQ. V lost 1 base, J lost 6 bases, and 14 bases lay in between. There are 16 residues in the CDR3.